This T cell receptor beta chain was recorded in a study of CD8 T cells in Susac syndrome. RNA amounts of roughly 0.45 to 1 ug underwent reverse transcription with random hexamers. TCRdb fed the immunoSEQ multiplex PCR reads into MiXCR, producing one record per CDR3 protein. Here the sample spans around 110,000 distinct CDR3 sequences, around 94% being singletons. V lost 5 bases to trimming and J lost 6 bases, with 11 bases between them. Germline CDR1 is MNHEY and CDR2 is SMNVEV (reference sequence). CDR3 length: 13 amino acids. The chain recombines TRBV27 with TRBJ2-1; D remains ambiguous. This sequence originates from a human donor with Susac syndrome. Source material: CD8+ T cells from PBMCs. Here the CDR3 reads CASSLQDSNEQFF. The CDR3 bases are TGTGCCAGCAGTCTTCAGGATAGCAATGAGCAGTTCTTC.